The next 27 T cell receptor beta chains were all read from a single sample in a study of shared clonotypes between healthy human individuals. This table comes from immunoSEQ multiplex PCR, and its TCRdb copy is limited to in-frame clones, with some not included. Among 490,000 or so clones, approximately 79% were seen once, and the ten largest hold approximately 12%. The specimen was PBMCs. The receptors come from a woman between 40 and 50 years old in good health. Some clones in this sample may be carry-over from other donors' samples.

J is TRBJ1-1 and V is TRBV19; D uncertain. From germline, CDR1 is LNHDA and CDR2 SQIVND (reference sequence). The length of the CDR3 is 14 residues. Trimming shortened V by 4 bases and J by 0 bases, and 9 bases separated the two germline ends. This CDR3 reads CASSRPGLNTEAFF. As DNA, the CDR3 is TGTGCCAGTAGTAGGCCGGGGTTGAACACTGAAGCTTTCTTT.

J is TRBJ1-1 and V is TRBV25-1; the D gene is possibly TRBD1 (5 bases). Trimming shortened V by 1 base and J by 11 bases, and 17 bases separated the two germline ends. This CDR3 region has 14 residues. The V gene's germline CDR1 is MGHDK and CDR2 SYGVNS. The CDR3 DNA reads TGTGCCAGCAGTGAATGGGGCGGCCCGCCTGGGGCTTTCTTT. Its translation is CASSEWGGPPGAFF.

This clone was counted ten times or more. The V gene is TRBV5-1, the J gene TRBJ2-7, with TRBD2 identical over 13 bases. Germline-derived CDR1 and CDR2 are SGHRS and YFSETQ. Losses at the gene ends were 1 base for V and 5 bases for J; bases not matched to a gene: 6. The length of the CDR3 is 16 residues. DNA of the CDR3: TGCGCCAGCAGCTTGACACTAGCGGGAGGGCCAAACGAGCAGTACTTC. Residues: CASSLTLAGGPNEQYF.

The gene calls are TRBV7-9 and TRBJ1-4; 7 nucleotides line up with TRBD1. The V gene end was trimmed by 6 bases and the J gene end by 5 bases; junction bases not matched to a gene: 9. Per the germline V gene, CDR1 is SEHNR and CDR2 is FQNEAQ (reference sequence). The CDR3 covers 15 residues. The CDR3 loop reads CASSPTDRVNEKLFF. The CDR3 DNA reads TGTGCCAGCAGTCCCACTGACAGGGTAAATGAAAAACTGTTTTTT.

This rearrangement joins TRBV9 to TRBJ2-1, with 10 positions matching TRBD2. V dropped 3 bases and J dropped 9; count of bases not matched to a gene: 3. The CDR3 runs to 13 residues. CDR1 and CDR2 from the germline V gene are SGDLS and YYNGEE. CDR3 loop: CASSATSGVEQFF. DNA for the CDR3: TGTGCCAGCAGCGCTACTAGCGGGGTTGAGCAGTTCTTC.

About this clone itself: Germline is not matched at one junction end, which may reflect a read error. The V and J genes are TRBV6-5 and TRBJ2-6; no clear D gene. The CDR3 loop spans 15 amino acids. The germline V gene encodes CDR1 MNHEY and CDR2 SVGAGI. In nucleotides, the CDR3 is TGTGCCAGCAGTGACTCCCAGGCAGGGGCCAACGTCCTGACTTTC. Protein: CASSDSQAGANVLTF.

This clone was seen once. The chain couples TRBV9 to TRBJ1-4, with 7 bases lining up with TRBD1. This CDR3 contains 15 residues. The junction had 7 bases not matched to a gene; V was cut back by 1 base and J by 7 bases. Germline V CDR1 and CDR2: SGDLS, YYNGEE. The CDR3 DNA sequence: TGTGCCAGCAGCGTATCCGCCAGGGGGGGTGAAAAACTGTTTTTT. Translated: CASSVSARGGEKLFF.

The rearrangement uses TRBV12-1 and TRBJ2-7. TRBV12-1 is a pseudogene locus. The CDR3 extends over 15 amino acids. CDR3 residues: CASSFERPLTYEQYF. The CDR3 DNA follows: TGTGCCAGCAGCTTTGAACGCCCTCTCACCTACGAGCAGTACTTC.

The chain links TRBV12-5 to TRBJ1-1; D perhaps matches TRBD1 (6 bases). Germline V gives CDR1 LGHNT, CDR2 FRNRAP. The CDR3 length is 13 residues. The V gene lost 1 base and the J gene lost 8 bases, with 11 bases spanning the gap. The CDR3 region has the DNA TGTGCTAGTGGTTTGGGCCCCGGGACAGAAGCTTTCTTT. The encoded protein is CASGLGPGTEAFF.

In this sample, this clone turned up a few times. The chain links TRBV21-1 to TRBJ1-5. TRBV21-1 is a pseudogene. CDR3 length: 10 amino acids. The CDR3 spells CASEPEGVHF. Here the CDR3 DNA reads TGTGCCAGCGAGCCGGAAGGAGTCCATTTT.

This clone was seen only a few times. This chain links TRBV14 with TRBJ2-1, with D perhaps matching TRBD1 or TRBD2 (6 bases each). The CDR3 length is 18 residues. Per germline, CDR1 SGHDN and CDR2 FVKESK. V was trimmed by 0 bases and J by 0 bases, leaving 15 bases between them. The CDR3 reads CASSQEPGGGSSYNEQFF. CDR3 DNA sequence: TGTGCCAGCAGCCAAGAACCCGGGGGCGGTAGCTCCTACAATGAGCAGTTCTTC.

The rearrangement joins TRBV30 to TRBJ2-1; a possible D gene is TRBD1 (6 bases). Germline CDR1 and CDR2: GTSNPN and SVGIG (reference sequence). CDR3 length equals 13 residues. V shed 3 bases and J shed 5 bases, with 11 bases lying between them. The CDR3 DNA is TGTGCCTGGAGCGGGACACTTAACAATGAGCAGTTCTTC. Translating gives CAWSGTLNNEQFF.

The chain carries TRBV28 and TRBJ2-7, with 8 bases aligning to TRBD2. Losses at the gene ends were 6 bases for V and 5 bases for J; bases not matched to a gene: 12. There are 15 residues in the CDR3. The germline V gene has CDR1 MDHEN and CDR2 SYDVKM. The CDR3 nucleotides read TGTGCCAGCAGAGGCGCGAGCGGGAGTATCAACGAGCAGTACTTC. Encoded protein: CASRGASGSINEQYF.

The chain carries TRBV9 and TRBJ1-2; D is unclear. From germline, CDR1 is SGDLS and CDR2 YYNGEE. The CDR3 has 12 amino acids. V shed 2 bases and J shed 8 bases, with 10 bases lying between them. CDR3 residues: CASSVRSGGYTF. The CDR3 DNA reads TGTGCCAGCAGCGTGAGATCTGGGGGCTACACCTTC.

The rearrangement links TRBV28 to TRBJ2-3; D not certain. Trimming removed 6 bases at V and 4 bases at J, with 11 bases between. The germline V gene encodes CDR1 MDHEN and CDR2 SYDVKM. The CDR3 has 13 amino acids. The CDR3 sequence is CASSSISPDTQYF. The CDR3 bases are TGTGCCAGCAGCTCTATTTCCCCAGATACGCAGTATTTT.

This clone was counted a few times. The chain recombines TRBV29-1 with TRBJ2-1, with 8 bases matching TRBD2. The ends lost 6 bases at V and 0 bases at J; junction bases unmatched: 22. The CDR3 loop spans 20 amino acids. From germline, CDR1 is SQVTM and CDR2 ANQGSEA. The CDR3 region is CSVASGLALWGPGSYNEQFF. For the CDR3, the DNA is TGCAGCGTGGCAAGTGGACTAGCTCTTTGGGGACCGGGCTCCTACAATGAGCAGTTCTTC.

This chain joins TRBV2 and TRBJ1-1; TRBD1 might be the D (6 bases). The CDR3 runs 17 residues. V was clipped by 2 bases and J by 2 bases, with 18 bases between them. CDR1 is SNHLY, CDR2 FYNNEI, per germline. The CDR3 nucleotides are TGTGCCAGCAGTGAACGGAGGGGGGGGAAACCCAACACTGAAGCTTTCTTT. Amino acid sequence: CASSERRGGKPNTEAFF.

This clone was observed a handful of times. V is TRBV5-1 and J is TRBJ2-2; D call uncertain. There are 17 residues in the CDR3. From germline, CDR1 is SGHRS and CDR2 YFSETQ. V was cut by 0 bases and J by 6 bases, with 18 bases left in between. CDR3 bases: TGCGCCAGCAGCTTGGCGCCCCTAGTCACCCGGGCCGGGGAGCTGTTTTTT. Protein product: CASSLAPLVTRAGELFF.

This chain joins TRBV30 and TRBJ1-4; TRBD1 matches 10 bases. The CDR3 consists of 15 residues. V gave up 5 bases and J gave up 6 bases; unmatched junction bases: 9. CDR1 and CDR2 (germline): GTSNPN, SVGIG (reference sequence). The CDR3 region is CAWGRRDRGDEKLFF. Here the CDR3 DNA reads TGTGCCTGGGGACGTCGGGACAGGGGAGATGAAAAACTGTTTTTT.

This clone was counted once. V usage is TRBV30 and J usage is TRBJ2-7; D unresolved. This CDR3 has 14 residues. The V and J ends lost 2 bases and 0 bases respectively, with 11 bases between them. The V gene's germline CDR1 is GTSNPN and CDR2 SVGIG (reference sequence). Written as DNA, the CDR3 is TGTGCCTGGAGTTCGGGCACCCTCTCCTACGAGCAGTACTTC. It yields the protein CAWSSGTLSYEQYF.

V usage is TRBV18 and J usage is TRBJ1-1; D is possibly TRBD1 (6 bases). This CDR3 has 13 amino acids. Germline V gives CDR1 KGHSH, CDR2 LQKENI. With 4 bases removed from V and 5 bases from J, the gap between germline ends came to 11 bases. The CDR3 protein is CASSQGEGTEAFF. The CDR3 DNA is TGTGCCAGCTCACAGGGGGAGGGAACTGAAGCTTTCTTT. The full variable domain, rest sourced from reference TRBV18 and TRBJ1-1, is NAGVMQNPRHLVRRRGQEARLRCSPMKGHSHVYWYRQLPEEGLKFMVYLQKENIIDESGMPKERFSAEFPKEGPSILRIQQVVRGDSAAYFCASSQGEGTEAFFGQGTRLTVV.

This clone appeared a single time. The chain recombines TRBV7-2 with TRBJ2-1, with TRBD2 matching over 11 bases. CDR3 size: 15 residues. V was pared by 5 bases and J by 9 bases, with 9 bases of the junction left unmatched. Looked up from germline, CDR1 is SGHTA and CDR2 is FQGNSA. As DNA, the CDR3 is TGTGCCAGCAGCAACGTAGCGGGAGGGTTTGGTGAGCAGTTCTTC. Protein: CASSNVAGGFGEQFF.

The rearrangement joins TRBV6-1 to TRBJ2-2, with 7 bases identical to TRBD1. Germline V gene sequence: CDR1 MNHNS, CDR2 SASEGT. CDR3 length: 15 residues. Unmatched junction bases numbered 5, after V lost 5 bases and J lost 2 bases. The CDR3 bases are TGTGCCAGCAGTCCTCGACAGGGCAACACCGGGGAGCTGTTTTTT. It is translated as CASSPRQGNTGELFF.

With respect to this clone: The identical CDR3 is also encoded by other nucleotide sequences in the sample. This chain uses TRBV19 with TRBJ2-2, with no clear D. This CDR3 contains 14 residues. Looked up from germline, CDR1 is LNHDA and CDR2 is SQIVND (reference sequence). Deletions cut 5 bases from V and 0 bases from J, with 7 bases between. Written as DNA, the CDR3 is TGTGCCAGTAGTCGTGGACCGAACACCGGGGAGCTGTTTTTT. Residues: CASSRGPNTGELFF. The variable domain in full, with the rest retrieved from reference TRBV19 and TRBJ2-2, is DGGITQSPKYLFRKEGQNVTLSCEQNLNHDAMYWYRQDPGQGLRLIYYSQIVNDFQKGDIAEGYSVSREKKESFPLTVTSAQKNPTAFYLCASSRGPNTGELFFGEGSRLTVL.

V usage is TRBV4-2 and J usage is TRBJ2-5; 15 bases fit TRBD2. V gave up 1 base and J gave up 1 base; unmatched junction bases: 7. The CDR3 has 19 residues. Germline values: CDR1 LGHNA, CDR2 YNFKEQ. CDR3 sequence reads: CASSQGTSGRALPQETQYF. The CDR3 region has the DNA TGTGCCAGCAGCCAAGGGACTAGCGGGAGGGCCCTCCCCCAAGAGACCCAGTACTTC.

The chain couples TRBV10-3 to TRBJ2-1, with 9 bases aligning to TRBD2. The CDR3 consists of 13 residues. Trimming took 10 bases from V and 5 from J; bases not matched to a gene: 6. In germline, CDR1 is ENHRY, CDR2 SYGVKD. The CDR3 sequence: CATQRGANNEQFF. Written as DNA, the CDR3 is TGTGCCACCCAGCGGGGGGCCAACAATGAGCAGTTCTTC.

The chain employs TRBV6-5 and TRBJ1-5, with D tentatively TRBD1 (6 bases). The CDR3 is 13 amino acids. Trimming took 5 bases from V and 6 from J, leaving 11 bases between them. CDR1 is MNHEY, CDR2 SVGAGI, per germline. Here the CDR3 reads CASSLSGVQPQHF. DNA of the CDR3: TGTGCCAGCAGTCTTTCAGGGGTTCAGCCCCAGCATTTT.